This section outlines one T cell receptor beta chain sequence together with its context. Its antigen is not known. Donors in the study were healthy people who gave bone marrow. This PCR relied on a set of 60 Vbeta primers and 13 Jbeta primers. TCRdb's copy holds only in-frame clones and misses some; the assay was immunoSEQ multiplex PCR. The sample lists 150,000 to 200,000 clones, 60% to 80% seen once, with about 11% in the top ten. This specimen comes from a study of cytomegalovirus exposure and HLA in healthy donors. The study, taken as a whole, reports: In a later analysis, TCR beta V- and J-gene trimming was associated with a missense DCLRE1C variant. The likely origin of a cluster of highly shared sequence variants was a sequencing artifact.

Between the trimmed V and J ends, which lost 1 base and 6 bases, there was a span of 13 bases. CDR1 is SGHAT and CDR2 is FQDESV in the germline V gene (reference sequence). The CDR3 consists of 14 residues. The sequence was collected from a man younger than 35 in good health and CMV-seropositive. This rearrangement joins TRBV11-1 to TRBJ2-7; maybe TRBD2 (6 bases). The sequenced material came from PBMCs. This chain's CDR3 is CASSLGFGGSEQYF. The CDR3 nucleotides are TGTGCCAGCAGCTTAGGTTTCGGGGGATCCGAGCAGTACTTC.